The clone carrying this T cell receptor (beta chain) has a handful of counts. Its cognate antigen is unknown. V was clipped by 5 bases and J by 3 bases, with 14 bases between them. This CDR3 contains 14 residues. Germline V gene data show CDR1 as MNHNS and CDR2 as SASEGT. The sample is drawn from a study of T cell repertoires in cytomegalovirus infection. The wider study: CMV epitopes in the study were HLA-C-restricted (recently identified) and HLA-B-restricted (well studied). Public TCR beta signatures indicated both CMV infection and matching HLA type.

Study-wide points: Cumulated frequencies of public TCR beta families served to identify carriers of CMV plus the relevant HLA. HLA-C-restricted CMV clonotypes gave the most frequent clonotype in two of eight donors.

TCRdb independently ran MiXCR on the reads; one entry per CDR3 protein. The table includes about 89,000 distinct CDR3 sequences, approximately 30% detected once. The sequence was obtained from a human donor in good health (CMV status not recorded). Some clones in this sample may be carry-over from other donors' samples. V usage is TRBV6-1 and J usage is TRBJ2-7; TRBD2 is a possible D gene (6 bases). Here the sequenced sample was CD8+ T cells from cultured PBMCs, taken from culture after CMV antigen stimulation. The CDR3 DNA follows: TGTGCCAGCAGTACACCGGGAGAGAGCTACGAGCAGTACTTC. Amino acids: CASSTPGESYEQYF.